The 28 T cell receptor beta chains presented below share a single source sample, sequenced in a study of cytomegalovirus exposure and HLA in healthy donors. The PCR was carried out with 60 Vbeta primers and 13 Jbeta primers. Libraries were prepared by immunoSEQ multiplex PCR; TCRdb keeps only in-frame clonotypes and omits some of them. Here the sample spans about 140,000 clones, 80% being singletons. Sequencing used PBMCs. Source of these receptors: a female donor in good health and CMV-seronegative.

The CDR3 loop is CASSMGQILSNQPQHF. The CDR3 DNA follows: TGTGCCAGTAGCATGGGGCAGATTCTTAGCAATCAGCCCCAGCATTTT. The genes are TRBV19 and TRBJ1-5, with D perhaps TRBD1 (5 bases). The CDR3 has 16 amino acids. Germline CDR1 reads LNHDA; CDR2 reads SQIVND (reference sequence). Trimming took off 6 bases at V and 0 bases at J, with 15 bases between the two ends.

This chain links TRBV28 with TRBJ1-6; 9 bases fit TRBD1. V dropped 6 bases and J dropped 7; count of bases not matched to a gene: 4. The CDR3 loop spans 14 amino acids. From germline, CDR1 is MDHEN and CDR2 SYDVKM. Here the CDR3 reads CASSLGQGNSPLHF. The CDR3 DNA reads as TGTGCCAGCAGCCTGGGACAGGGAAATTCACCCCTCCACTTT. The variable domain in full, with the rest retrieved from reference TRBV28 and TRBJ1-6, is DVKVTQSSRYLVKRTGEKVFLECVQDMDHENMFWYRQDPGLGLRLIYFSYDVKMKEKGDIPEGYSVSREKKERFSLILESASTNQTSMYLCASSLGQGNSPLHFGNGTRLTVT.

This clone was seen once. The DNA for the CDR3 is TGTGCCAGCAGCTTAGAGACTGCCTCCTACGAGCAGTACTTC. Translated: CASSLETASYEQYF. The rearrangement uses TRBV11-2 and TRBJ2-7; D call uncertain. Trimming removed 0 bases at V and 0 bases at J, with 6 bases between. The CDR3 length is 14 residues. CDR1 is SGHAT and CDR2 is FQNNGV in the germline V gene.

CDR3 coding DNA: TGTGCCAGCACCCTACTAGCGGCTAGCACAGATACGCAGTATTTT. Amino acids: CASTLLAASTDTQYF. This chain joins TRBV2 and TRBJ2-3; 8 bases fit TRBD2. Losses at the gene ends were 7 bases for V and 0 bases for J; bases not matched to a gene: 6. Per the germline V gene, CDR1 is SNHLY and CDR2 is FYNNEI. CDR3 length equals 15 residues.

V gene TRBV7-9 combines with J gene TRBJ1-4, with 12 bases fitting TRBD1. With V trimmed by 1 base and J by 4 bases, 1 base remained unmatched. Per germline, CDR1 SEHNR and CDR2 FQNEAQ (reference sequence). The CDR3 extends over 16 amino acids. CDR3 region: CASSLGDRGLNEKLFF. CDR3 sequence (DNA): TGTGCCAGCAGCTTAGGGGACAGGGGGCTTAATGAAAAACTGTTTTTT.

This clone came up a few times. V gene TRBV4-2 combines with J gene TRBJ2-7, with unresolved D. Looked up from germline, CDR1 is LGHNA and CDR2 is YNFKEQ. The CDR3 loop spans 12 amino acids. The V end was cut by 1 base, the J end by 7 bases, with 8 bases between. This chain's CDR3 is CASSQAPGEQYF. The CDR3 bases are TGTGCCAGCAGCCAAGCCCCCGGGGAGCAGTACTTC.

This clone was observed a handful of times. V usage is TRBV7-9 and J usage is TRBJ2-1; no clear D gene. With 1 base removed from V and 0 bases from J, the gap between germline ends came to 4 bases. Germline V gives CDR1 SEHNR, CDR2 FQNEAQ (reference sequence). The CDR3 extends over 14 amino acids. The CDR3 bases are TGTGCCAGCAGCTTAGGCGGCTCCTACAATGAGCAGTTCTTC. It is translated as CASSLGGSYNEQFF.

The V and J genes are TRBV28 and TRBJ2-5; possibly TRBD2 for D (6 bases). The CDR3 consists of 14 residues. V lost 6 bases to trimming and J lost 3 bases, with 14 bases between them. Per the germline V gene, CDR1 is MDHEN and CDR2 is SYDVKM. The CDR3 DNA reads as TGTGCCAGCAGCTATCCGGGACTGAAAGAGACCCAGTACTTC. It yields the protein CASSYPGLKETQYF. Filled out from reference TRBV28 and TRBJ2-5, the complete variable domain reads DVKVTQSSRYLVKRTGEKVFLECVQDMDHENMFWYRQDPGLGLRLIYFSYDVKMKEKGDIPEGYSVSREKKERFSLILESASTNQTSMYLCASSYPGLKETQYFGPGTRLLVL.

V usage is TRBV2 and J usage is TRBJ1-5; 7 nucleotides match TRBD1. Trimming cost V 7 bases and J 3 bases; bases outside gene matches: 6. The length of the CDR3 is 14 residues. Germline CDR1 reads SNHLY; CDR2 reads FYNNEI. The CDR3 here is CASTFTGANQPQHF. In DNA form, the CDR3 reads TGTGCCAGCACCTTTACAGGGGCCAATCAGCCCCAGCATTTT.

The rearrangement joins TRBV9 to TRBJ2-5; D gene unclear. With 0 bases removed from V and 3 bases from J, the gap between germline ends came to 3 bases. The CDR3 extends over 12 amino acids. Germline CDR1 is SGDLS and CDR2 is YYNGEE. As DNA, the CDR3 is TGTGCCAGCAGCGTAGCGGAAGAGACCCAGTACTTC. Residues: CASSVAEETQYF.

V is TRBV27 and J is TRBJ1-2; possible D gene TRBD1, 5 bases. This CDR3 region has 15 residues. Per germline, CDR1 MNHEY and CDR2 SMNVEV (reference sequence). V gave up 4 bases and J gave up 0 bases, with 12 bases separating them. CDR3 nucleotides: TGTGCCAGCAGTTCATCAGGGAGAGCTAACTATGGCTACACCTTC. This codes for CASSSSGRANYGYTF.

This clone was recorded only once. CDR3 coding DNA: TGTGCCACCAGCAGAGGGGCAGGGGGAGAGACTGAAGCTTTCTTT. Amino acids: CATSRGAGGETEAFF. The rearrangement joins TRBV15 to TRBJ1-1, with 7 bases fitting TRBD1. The CDR3 consists of 15 residues. J gave up 5 bases and V 1 base, and 7 bases lay outside the gene matches. Germline assignment: CDR1 LNHNV and CDR2 YYDKDF (reference sequence).

The chain recombines TRBV2 with TRBJ1-2, with 8 positions matching TRBD1. The trim removed 2 bases at V and 8 bases at J, leaving 4 bases unmatched. Germline CDR1 is SNHLY and CDR2 is FYNNEI. This CDR3 contains 13 residues. The CDR3 loop reads CASSEIRGRGYTF. The CDR3 DNA sequence: TGTGCCAGCAGTGAAATCAGGGGGCGAGGCTACACCTTC.

The CDR3 region is CSVVQVGNEQFF. The CDR3 DNA is TGCAGCGTTGTTCAGGTCGGCAATGAGCAGTTCTTC. The rearrangement uses TRBV29-1 and TRBJ2-1; D unresolved. Trimming took off 4 bases at V and 6 bases at J, with 10 bases between the two ends. The CDR3 extends over 12 amino acids. CDR1 SQVTM and CDR2 ANQGSEA come from the germline V gene.

The chain employs TRBV30 and TRBJ1-5; no definite D call. Germline CDR1 GTSNPN, CDR2 SVGIG (reference sequence). Trimming pared 2 bases from V and 3 bases from J, leaving 8 bases between. This CDR3 spans 13 amino acids. Here the CDR3 reads CAWSFRDNQPQHF. DNA for the CDR3: TGTGCCTGGAGTTTCCGGGACAATCAGCCCCAGCATTTT.

On this clone: The CDR3 does not end in the conserved phenylalanine or tryptophan, so this is likely a read error. The chain joins TRBV28 to TRBJ2-3; 8 nucleotides line up with TRBD1. The CDR3 is 15 residues long. Germline values: CDR1 MDHEN, CDR2 SYDVKM. V dropped 4 bases and J dropped 2; count of bases not matched to a gene: 5. In DNA, the CDR3 is TGTGCCAGCAGTTCTATGGACAGGGCCACAGATACGCAGTATGTT. This translates into CASSSMDRATDTQYV.

V and J are TRBV5-4 and TRBJ1-1; D is possibly TRBD1 (5 bases). V was cut by 4 bases and J by 1 base, with 14 bases left in between. Germline V gives CDR1 SGHNT, CDR2 YYREEE (reference sequence). The CDR3 length is 15 residues. The CDR3 DNA reads TGTGCCAGCAGCCCACCCGGGGGTACGAACACTGAAGCTTTCTTT. Translated, it gives CASSPPGGTNTEAFF.

The rearrangement uses TRBV19 and TRBJ1-1, with 9 bases fitting TRBD1. With 3 bases clipped from V and 7 bases from J, the junction kept 12 bases outside the gene matches. Germline-derived CDR1 and CDR2 are LNHDA and SQIVND (reference sequence). The CDR3 is 16 residues long. The CDR3 nucleotides are TGTGCCAGTAGTATCGGAGACAGGGGGGATCGGAATGAAGCTTTCTTT. This gives the protein CASSIGDRGDRNEAFF. Together with reference TRBV19 and TRBJ1-1, the CDR3 gives the full variable domain: DGGITQSPKYLFRKEGQNVTLSCEQNLNHDAMYWYRQDPGQGLRLIYYSQIVNDFQKGDIAEGYSVSREKKESFPLTVTSAQKNPTAFYLCASSIGDRGDRNEAFFGQGTRLTVV.

The chain combines TRBV19 with TRBJ1-5; no clear D. V gave up 0 bases and J gave up 2 bases, with 14 bases separating them. This CDR3 is 17 amino acids long. Germline values: CDR1 LNHDA, CDR2 SQIVND (reference sequence). CDR3 sequence reads: CASSIDSARMGNQPQHF. Here the CDR3 DNA reads TGTGCCAGTAGTATAGATTCCGCGAGAATGGGCAATCAGCCCCAGCATTTT.

This clone came up a few times. This rearrangement joins TRBV7-9 to TRBJ2-5; no clear D. With 3 bases removed from V and 5 bases from J, the gap between germline ends came to 7 bases. The CDR3 is 12 amino acids. From germline, CDR1 is SEHNR and CDR2 FQNEAQ (reference sequence). CDR3 region: CASSFPRETQYF. In DNA form, the CDR3 reads TGTGCCAGCAGCTTTCCTAGGGAGACCCAGTACTTC.

V and J are TRBV6-5 and TRBJ2-7; TRBD1 agrees at 7 bases. Germline values: CDR1 MNHEY, CDR2 SVGAGI. The CDR3 loop spans 13 amino acids. The V gene end was trimmed by 2 bases and the J gene end by 4 bases; junction bases not matched to a gene: 2. The chain's CDR3 is CASSYDREYEQYF. CDR3 DNA: TGTGCCAGCAGTTACGACAGGGAATACGAGCAGTACTTC.

This rearrangement joins TRBV5-4 to TRBJ1-4, with D tentatively TRBD1 (6 bases). This CDR3 contains 14 residues. Deletions cut 5 bases from V and 5 bases from J, with 13 bases between. CDR1 is SGHNT, CDR2 YYREEE, per germline (reference sequence). The CDR3 spells CASRSGTRNEKLFF. CDR3 coding DNA: TGTGCCAGCAGGTCCGGGACAAGGAATGAAAAACTGTTTTTT. The full variable domain, its missing parts supplied by reference TRBV5-4 and TRBJ1-4, is ETGVTQSPTHLIKTRGQQVTLRCSSQSGHNTVSWYQQALGQGPQFIFQYYREEENGRGNFPPRFSGLQFPNYSSELNVNALELDDSALYLCASRSGTRNEKLFFGSGTQLSVL.

The chain links TRBV2 to TRBJ2-5; 7 nucleotides match TRBD2. With 9 bases clipped from V and 5 bases from J, the junction kept 15 bases outside the gene matches. The CDR3 sequence is 15 residues long. Germline V gives CDR1 SNHLY, CDR2 FYNNEI. The CDR3 DNA reads as TGTGCCAGTCGTAAGCGGGGATCGGCCGAGGAGACCCAGTACTTC. It encodes CASRKRGSAEETQYF. Based on the CDR3 plus reference TRBV2 and TRBJ2-5, the full variable domain is EPEVTQTPSHQVTQMGQEVILRCVPISNHLYFYWYRQILGQKVEFLVSFYNNEISEKSEIFDDQFSVERPDGSNFTLKIRSTKLEDSAMYFCASRKRGSAEETQYFGPGTRLLVL.

This rearrangement joins TRBV27 to TRBJ2-7; 11 bases agree with TRBD1. The CDR3 contains 15 residues. Germline-derived CDR1 and CDR2 are MNHEY and SMNVEV (reference sequence). J lost 4 bases, V lost 8 bases, and 10 bases had no gene match. The CDR3 region has the DNA TGTGCCAGCGCCTCCGGGACAGGGGGAAATTACGAGCAGTACTTC. Encoded protein: CASASGTGGNYEQYF.

This clone has only a few counts. The chain employs TRBV28 and TRBJ1-5, with 8 positions matching TRBD1. There are 15 residues in the CDR3. The germline V gene has CDR1 MDHEN and CDR2 SYDVKM. The ends lost 6 bases at V and 6 bases at J; junction bases unmatched: 10. The CDR3 DNA reads TGTGCCAGCAGGTGGACAGGGATTCGTAGTCAGCCCCAGCATTTT. Translated, it gives CASRWTGIRSQPQHF. Together with reference TRBV28 and TRBJ1-5, the CDR3 gives the full variable domain: DVKVTQSSRYLVKRTGEKVFLECVQDMDHENMFWYRQDPGLGLRLIYFSYDVKMKEKGDIPEGYSVSREKKERFSLILESASTNQTSMYLCASRWTGIRSQPQHFGDGTRLSIL.

The chain combines TRBV19 with TRBJ1-4; 7 positions agree with TRBD1. This CDR3 is 15 amino acids long. J lost 5 bases, V lost 7 bases, and 10 bases had no gene match. Germline lookup yields CDR1 LNHDA and CDR2 SQIVND (reference sequence). This CDR3 reads CASNVMGTENEKLFF. CDR3 DNA: TGTGCCAGTAATGTGATGGGGACAGAAAATGAAAAACTGTTTTTT.

In the case of this clone: The same CDR3 also results from other DNA sequences found in this sample. The V call is TRBV27, the J call TRBJ1-1; D remains ambiguous. This CDR3 region has 13 residues. Germline CDR1 MNHEY, CDR2 SMNVEV (reference sequence). Trimming removed 2 bases at V and 2 bases at J, with 6 bases between. CDR3 DNA: TGTGCCAGCAGTTTAGGCGGTAACACTGAAGCTTTCTTT. This encodes CASSLGGNTEAFF.

The chain uses TRBV4-2 and TRBJ2-7; 9 nucleotides match TRBD2. The V and J ends lost 0 bases and 9 bases, in that order; junction bases with no gene match: 9. The CDR3 loop spans 15 amino acids. Germline CDR1 reads LGHNA; CDR2 reads YNFKEQ. The DNA for the CDR3 is TGTGCCAGCAGCCAAGAGGAAACTTTACTAGCGGGGCAGTACTTC. Translating gives CASSQEETLLAGQYF.